This section outlines one T cell receptor beta chain sequence together with its context. Its antigen remains unidentified. The V gene lost 3 bases and the J gene lost 6 bases, with 11 bases spanning the gap. This CDR3 comprises 13 residues. Per the germline V gene, CDR1 is SGHTA and CDR2 is FQGNSA. This record comes from a study of shared clonotypes between healthy human individuals. Study context: Three plates were used per donor for CD4 naive, three for CD4 memory, two for CD8 naive and one for CD8 memory. General study results and limits: Inspection by rarefaction showed sorted-subset sequencing to be incomplete despite large depth. Clonotypes which were not shared had lower generation probabilities than clonotypes that all four donors shared.

Several immunoSEQ plates held equal portions of the genomic DNA taken from each subset. Sequenced by immunoSEQ multiplex PCR; TCRdb stores in-frame clones only, minus some. The sample shows some 980,000 clones, around 80% of them seen only once. The chain carries TRBV7-2 and TRBJ1-1; D remains ambiguous. The sample taken for sequencing was memory CD4+ T cells sorted from blood. Subset described: CD45RA-negative fraction. This sequence was found in a man aged 18-30 years in good health. CDR3 sequence reads: CASSFYARAEAFF. Here the CDR3 DNA reads TGTGCCAGCAGCTTCTATGCCCGAGCTGAAGCTTTCTTT.